One sample yielded the 12 T cell receptor beta chains listed below, sequenced in a study of CD8+CD57+ T cells in acquired aplastic anemia. Genomic DNA provided the template from which TCR beta VDJ and CDR3 profiles were obtained. TCRdb fed the reads into MiXCR, producing one record per CDR3 protein. The profile shows about 200,000 distinct CDR3 sequences, around 32% of them singletons. The sample was sorted CD4+, CD8+, or CD8+CD57+ T cells (not recorded which) from PBMCs. Source of these receptors: a human donor in good health, serving as a control.

On this clonotype itself: A read error may explain this, as a much larger clone is one base away. The chain recombines TRBV19 with TRBJ1-1; perhaps TRBD1 as D (5 bases). The CDR3 consists of 15 residues. The V and J ends lost 1 base and 5 bases respectively, with 14 bases between them. Germline V gene data show CDR1 as LNHDA and CDR2 as SQIVND (reference sequence). The CDR3 here is CASSIVAPGLTEAFF. The CDR3 nucleotides read TGTGCCAGTAGTATAGTGGCTCCGGGGCTAACTGAAGCTTTCTTT.

J is TRBJ2-1 and V is TRBV29-1; 13 bases line up with TRBD2. V dropped 5 bases and J dropped 4; count of bases not matched to a gene: 5. Germline V lookup: CDR1 SQVTM, CDR2 ANQGSEA. CDR3 length equals 15 residues. The CDR3 coding sequence is TGCAGCGTTCCGGGGACTAGCGGGACTTACAATGAGCAGTTCTTC. Its translation is CSVPGTSGTYNEQFF.

This chain joins TRBV9 and TRBJ2-5; 8 bases map to TRBD1. Germline CDR1 is SGDLS and CDR2 is YYNGEE. This CDR3 is built from 15 residues. V lost 4 bases, J lost 2 bases, and 7 bases stayed unmatched. CDR3 in amino acids: CASSPRRTGQETQYF. Here the CDR3 DNA reads TGTGCCAGCAGCCCACGCCGGACAGGGCAAGAGACCCAGTACTTC. The variable domain in full, with the rest retrieved from reference TRBV9 and TRBJ2-5, is DSGVTQTPKHLITATGQRVTLRCSPRSGDLSVYWYQQSLDQGLQFLIQYYNGEERAKGNILERFSAQQFPDLHSELNLSSLELGDSALYFCASSPRRTGQETQYFGPGTRLLVL.

This clonotype occurred many times. The germline gene is not matched at one end of the junction; a read error may be the cause. The V call is TRBV29-1, the J call TRBJ2-3, with 14 bases fitting TRBD2. In germline, CDR1 is SQVTM, CDR2 ANQGSEA. The CDR3 has 18 residues. Written as DNA, the CDR3 is TGCAACGTTGAGTCCGGGGGACTAGCGGGAGTGGGCACAGATACGCAGTATTTT. Translating it yields CNVESGGLAGVGTDTQYF.

The chain has TRBV5-1 and TRBJ1-2; D perhaps matches TRBD1 (5 bases). The CDR3 spans 16 residues. CDR1 is SGHRS and CDR2 is YFSETQ in the germline V gene. V was shortened by 2 bases and J by 0 bases, with 14 bases between the two germline ends. The chain's CDR3 is CASSFQIPGSNYGYTF. The CDR3 DNA follows: TGCGCCAGCAGCTTCCAAATCCCAGGGTCTAACTATGGCTACACCTTC.

Ten or more counts support this clonotype. This chain connects TRBV5-1 to TRBJ1-5; D uncertain. From germline, CDR1 is SGHRS and CDR2 YFSETQ. The CDR3 covers 16 residues. Trimming took 4 bases from V and 0 from J, leaving 14 bases between them. CDR3 DNA: TGCGCCAGCAGCGAATTTGGGCCGGTTAGCAATCAGCCCCAGCATTTT. This translates into CASSEFGPVSNQPQHF. Full variable domain (outside the CDR3, taken from reference TRBV5-1 and TRBJ1-5): KAGVTQTPRYLIKTRGQQVTLSCSPISGHRSVSWYQQTPGQGLQFLFEYFSETQRNKGNFPGRFSGRQFSNSRSEMNVSTLELGDSALYLCASSEFGPVSNQPQHFGDGTRLSIL.

The chain is built from TRBV20-1 and TRBJ1-4, with D unresolved. V lost 0 bases and J 4 bases, leaving 9 bases between the germline ends. CDR1 DFQATT and CDR2 SNEGSKA come from the germline V gene (reference sequence). The CDR3 length is 14 residues. The CDR3 here is CSARDSGGNEKLFF. The DNA for the CDR3 is TGCAGTGCTAGAGATTCTGGCGGTAATGAAAAACTGTTTTTT.

This sequence joins TRBV6-5 and TRBJ2-1, with 9 nucleotides matching TRBD2. J gave up 4 bases and V 4 bases, and 5 bases lay outside the gene matches. The CDR3 totals 15 residues. Germline CDR1 and CDR2: MNHEY and SVGAGI. The CDR3 nucleotides are TGTGCCAGCAGTTGGGGGCGGGAGGGTTACAATGAGCAGTTCTTC. This gives the protein CASSWGREGYNEQFF.

In its sample, this clonotype was seen a few times. The chain carries TRBV5-4 and TRBJ1-1; 9 positions match TRBD1. J lost 4 bases, V lost 3 bases, and 7 bases had no gene match. CDR3 length equals 15 residues. CDR1 is SGHNT and CDR2 is YYREEE in the germline V gene (reference sequence). The CDR3 nucleotides read TGTGCCAGCAGCTCAGCCGGGACAGGGACCACTGAAGCTTTCTTT. It specifies CASSSAGTGTTEAFF.

The V call is TRBV7-2, the J call TRBJ2-7, with TRBD2 matching over 10 bases. The CDR3 sequence is 13 residues long. The germline CDR1 and CDR2 sequences are SGHTA and FQGNSA. Trimming took 5 bases from V and 5 from J; bases not matched to a gene: 3. CDR3: CASSRTSGNEQYF. Here the CDR3 DNA reads TGTGCCAGCAGCAGGACTAGCGGCAACGAGCAGTACTTC.

V and J are TRBV5-1 and TRBJ2-1, with 10 bases fitting TRBD2. CDR3 length: 15 amino acids. After removal of 4 bases from V and 8 bases from J, the junction contained 9 bases not matched to a gene. The germline V gene has CDR1 SGHRS and CDR2 YFSETQ. CDR3 nucleotide sequence: TGCGCCAGCAGCCCTACCGTTCTAGCGGGAGATGAGCAGTTCTTC. As protein: CASSPTVLAGDEQFF.

The J gene is TRBJ1-2, the V gene TRBV19, with 7 bases matching TRBD1. From germline, CDR1 is LNHDA and CDR2 SQIVND (reference sequence). With 2 bases clipped from V and 8 bases from J, the junction kept 5 bases outside the gene matches. The CDR3 has 13 amino acids. CDR3 sequence reads: CASSIRQGEGYTF. The CDR3 DNA is TGTGCCAGTAGTATACGGCAGGGGGAAGGCTACACCTTC.